This TCR beta chain was identified in a study of T cells after posttransplantation cyclophosphamide. Study conclusions and caveats: Blood and skin or GI T cell repertoires showed limited TRB overlap. Recipient CMV seropositivity and CMV reactivation strongly tracked TRB clonality. Donor CD8+ memory clones often dominated recipient blood repertoires at later times.

Trimming at V came to 1 base and at J to 3 bases, leaving 7 bases not matched to a gene. Looked up from germline, CDR1 is LGHNA and CDR2 is YNFKEQ. The CDR3 sequence is 17 residues long. The table lists this clone with a count of one. Its target is unknown. Clones were sequenced by immunoSEQ multiplex PCR, and TCRdb holds only the in-frame ones, with some missing. The repertoire holds tens of thousands of clones, with 94% as singletons. This rearrangement joins TRBV4-2 to TRBJ1-5; the match to TRBD1 covers 9 bases. Source material: PBMCs. The source is a woman aged 30 to 39 in good health and a related stem cell transplant donor. This chain's CDR3 is CASSQVFDRGYNQPQHF. Written as DNA, the CDR3 is TGTGCCAGCAGCCAAGTTTTCGACAGGGGGTACAATCAGCCCCAGCATTTT.